Detailed here is one T cell receptor (beta chain). This sample is drawn from a study of blood T cell repertoires in COVID-19. In the study overall: Nucleic acid was either cDNA or gDNA, and it came from T cells, B-cell-depleted T cells, or PBMCs.

The length of the CDR3 is 14 residues. Unmatched junction bases numbered 7, after V lost 10 bases and J lost 1 base. From germline, CDR1 is ENHRY and CDR2 SYGVKD. Some clones are missing from TCRdb's copy, which holds only in-frame ones; the method was immunoSEQ multiplex PCR. Altogether 80,000 to 100,000 clones are present, about 84% being singletons, with the ten largest covering roughly 4.4%. The sample taken for sequencing was peripheral blood. The gene calls are TRBV10-3 and TRBJ1-1; 9 nucleotides match TRBD1. The TCR comes from a man aged 55 to 70 with acute or convalescent COVID-19. CDR3 loop: CATQLDRGNTEAFF. Written as DNA, the CDR3 is TGTGCCACCCAACTGGACAGGGGGAACACTGAAGCTTTCTTT.